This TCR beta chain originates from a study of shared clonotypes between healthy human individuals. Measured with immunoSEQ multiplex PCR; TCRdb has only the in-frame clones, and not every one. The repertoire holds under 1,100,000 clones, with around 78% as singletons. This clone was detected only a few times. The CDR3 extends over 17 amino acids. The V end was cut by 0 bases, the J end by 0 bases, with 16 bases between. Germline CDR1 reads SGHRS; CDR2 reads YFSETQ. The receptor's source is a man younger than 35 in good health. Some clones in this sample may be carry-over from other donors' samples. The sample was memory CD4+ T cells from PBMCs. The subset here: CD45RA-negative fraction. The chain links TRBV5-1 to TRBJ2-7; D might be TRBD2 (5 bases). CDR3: CASSLEGGREGSYEQYF. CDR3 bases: TGCGCCAGCAGCTTGGAGGGTGGTAGAGAGGGCTCCTACGAGCAGTACTTC.